This T cell receptor beta chain originates from a study of cytomegalovirus exposure and HLA in healthy donors. Findings and limits, study-wide: A previous analysis found most TCR beta V segments productive roughly 87% or roughly 30% of the time. Later on, an analysis showed TCR association rates differing by HLA locus, with DRB1 the most and HLA-C the fewest.

The primer mix had 60 Vbeta and 13 Jbeta primers. The data were produced by immunoSEQ multiplex PCR, yet TCRdb's version contains in-frame clones alone and is incomplete. The profile shows 200,000 or so clones, 75% to 80% of them singletons. Every donor was a healthy person donating bone marrow. This clone came up a few times. Antigen specificity is unknown. The clonotype was recovered from a man aged 18 to 30 in good health and CMV-seronegative. Sequencing was done on a sample of PBMCs.

The CDR3 here is CASSHGGNYEQYF. The CDR3 coding sequence is TGCGCCAGCAGCCATGGAGGGAACTACGAGCAGTACTTC. V usage is TRBV5-1 and J usage is TRBJ2-7, with a weak D call TRBD2 (6 bases). The V gene's germline CDR1 is SGHRS and CDR2 YFSETQ. Trimming stripped 4 bases from V and 3 bases from J, with 11 bases between. CDR3 length equals 13 residues.